This T cell receptor (beta chain) stems from a study of blood T cell repertoires in COVID-19. Libraries were prepared by immunoSEQ multiplex PCR; TCRdb keeps only in-frame clonotypes and omits some of them. The sample carries under 300,000 clones, 70% to 85% recorded once. Sequenced: peripheral blood. This clonotype was sampled from an elderly woman with acute or convalescent COVID-19.

CDR3 bases: TGCAGCGTTGAAGTCAGAAGTGCAACTAATGAAAAACTGTTTTTT. Translating it yields CSVEVRSATNEKLFF. This rearrangement joins TRBV29-1 to TRBJ1-4, with unresolved D. Germline-derived CDR1 and CDR2 are SQVTM and ANQGSEA. The germline V and J ends were trimmed by 1 base and 0 bases, with 9 bases remaining between them. The CDR3 is 15 residues long.